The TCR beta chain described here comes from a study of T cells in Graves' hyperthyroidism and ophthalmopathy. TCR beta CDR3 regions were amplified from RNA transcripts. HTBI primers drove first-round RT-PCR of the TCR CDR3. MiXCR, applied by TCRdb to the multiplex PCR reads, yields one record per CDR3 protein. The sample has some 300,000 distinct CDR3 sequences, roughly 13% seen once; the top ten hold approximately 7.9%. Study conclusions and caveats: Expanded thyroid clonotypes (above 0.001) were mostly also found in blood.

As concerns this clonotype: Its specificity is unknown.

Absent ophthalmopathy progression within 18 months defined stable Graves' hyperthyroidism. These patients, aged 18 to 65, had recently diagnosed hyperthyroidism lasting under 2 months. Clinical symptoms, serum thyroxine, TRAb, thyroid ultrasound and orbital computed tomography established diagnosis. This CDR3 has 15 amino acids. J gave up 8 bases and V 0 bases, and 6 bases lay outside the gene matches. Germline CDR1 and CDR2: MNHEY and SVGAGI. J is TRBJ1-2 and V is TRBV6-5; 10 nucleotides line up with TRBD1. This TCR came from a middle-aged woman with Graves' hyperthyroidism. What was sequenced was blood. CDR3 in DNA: TGTGCCAGCAGTTACTCGCAGGGACAGGGGCACGGCTACACCTTC. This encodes CASSYSQGQGHGYTF.